The TCR beta chain under discussion was sequenced for a study of regulatory T cells in long-lasting Graves disease. Whole-study findings and limits: Fewer public clonotypes were shared by new patients (966) than by persistent patients (roughly 2,600).

Described time point: newly diagnosed GD, antithyroid drugs for less than 3 months. PBMCs were the source of the RNA used for TCR sequencing. Arm-PCR of CDR3 regions with iRepertoire HTBI primers generated TCR beta libraries. TCRdb analysed the multiplex PCR reads with MiXCR anew, one entry per CDR3 protein. The sample holds some 350,000 distinct CDR3 sequences, around 16% seen once. The sample holds many counts of this clonotype. Its antigen remains unknown. This sample also belongs to another study, concerning T cells in Graves' hyperthyroidism and ophthalmopathy.

The source material was peripheral blood mononuclear cells (PBMCs), sampled at new diagnosis, from a patient treated with antithyroid drugs. This receptor was identified in a woman aged 18-30 years with Graves disease.

DNA for the CDR3: TGTGCCAGCAGCCATGATCTCGGGAGTCAAAATGAGCAGTTCTTC. This translates into CASSHDLGSQNEQFF. This chain links TRBV14 with TRBJ2-1; a possible D gene is TRBD2 (6 bases). V gave up 3 bases and J gave up 7 bases, with 16 bases separating them. Germline lookup yields CDR1 SGHDN and CDR2 FVKESK. The CDR3 contains 15 residues.